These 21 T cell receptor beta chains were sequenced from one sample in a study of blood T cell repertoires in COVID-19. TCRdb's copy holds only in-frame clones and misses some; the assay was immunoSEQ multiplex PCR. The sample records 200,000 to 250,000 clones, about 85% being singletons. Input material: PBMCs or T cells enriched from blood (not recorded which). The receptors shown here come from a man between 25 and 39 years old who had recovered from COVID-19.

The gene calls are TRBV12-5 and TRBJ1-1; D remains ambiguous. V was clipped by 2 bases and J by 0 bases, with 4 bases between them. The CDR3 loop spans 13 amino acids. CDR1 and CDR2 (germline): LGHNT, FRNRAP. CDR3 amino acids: CASGLSVNTEAFF. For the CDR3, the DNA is TGTGCTAGTGGTTTGTCCGTGAACACTGAAGCTTTCTTT.

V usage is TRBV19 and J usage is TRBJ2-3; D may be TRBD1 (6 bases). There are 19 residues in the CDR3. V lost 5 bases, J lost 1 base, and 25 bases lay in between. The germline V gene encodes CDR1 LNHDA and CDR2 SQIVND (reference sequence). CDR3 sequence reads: CASSAHRELLPWGTDTQYF. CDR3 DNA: TGTGCCAGTAGTGCCCACAGGGAACTCCTACCTTGGGGCACAGATACGCAGTATTTT.

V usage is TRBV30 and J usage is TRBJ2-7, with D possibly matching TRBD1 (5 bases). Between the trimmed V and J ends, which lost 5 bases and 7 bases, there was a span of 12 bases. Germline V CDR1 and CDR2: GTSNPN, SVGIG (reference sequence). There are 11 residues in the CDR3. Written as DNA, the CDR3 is TGTGCCTGGGGCCGAGCAGGGGAGCAGTACTTC. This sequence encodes CAWGRAGEQYF.

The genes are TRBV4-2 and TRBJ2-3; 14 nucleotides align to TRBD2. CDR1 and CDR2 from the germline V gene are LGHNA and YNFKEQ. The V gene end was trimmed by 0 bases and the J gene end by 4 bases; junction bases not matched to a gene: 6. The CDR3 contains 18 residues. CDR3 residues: CASSQDRRLAGGPDTQYF. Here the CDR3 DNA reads TGTGCCAGCAGCCAAGACCGCAGACTAGCGGGGGGGCCAGATACGCAGTATTTT.

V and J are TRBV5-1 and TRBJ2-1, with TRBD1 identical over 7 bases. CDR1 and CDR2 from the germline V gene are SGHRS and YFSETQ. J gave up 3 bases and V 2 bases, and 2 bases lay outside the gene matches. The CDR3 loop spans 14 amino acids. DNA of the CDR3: TGCGCCAGCAGCTTAGGGACAGACTACAATGAGCAGTTCTTC. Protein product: CASSLGTDYNEQFF.

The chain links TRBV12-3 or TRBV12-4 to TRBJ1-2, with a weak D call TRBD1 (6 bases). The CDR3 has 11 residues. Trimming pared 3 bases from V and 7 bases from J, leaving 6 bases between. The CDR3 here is CASSLGAGYTF. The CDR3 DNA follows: TGTGCCAGCAGTTTGGGGGCTGGCTACACCTTC.

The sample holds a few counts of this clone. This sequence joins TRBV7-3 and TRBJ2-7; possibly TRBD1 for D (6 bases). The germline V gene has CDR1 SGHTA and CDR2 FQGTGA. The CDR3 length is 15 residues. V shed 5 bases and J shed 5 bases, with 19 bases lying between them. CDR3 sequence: CASSLLGGVVNEQYF. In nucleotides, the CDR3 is TGTGCCAGCAGCCTTCTTGGGGGCGTTGTAAACGAGCAGTACTTC. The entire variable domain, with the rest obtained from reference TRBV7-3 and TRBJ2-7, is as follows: GAGVSQTPSNKVTEKGKYVELRCDPISGHTALYWYRQSLGQGPEFLIYFQGTGAADDSGLPNDRFFAVRPEGSVSTLKIQRTERGDSAVYLCASSLLGGVVNEQYFGPGTRLTVT.

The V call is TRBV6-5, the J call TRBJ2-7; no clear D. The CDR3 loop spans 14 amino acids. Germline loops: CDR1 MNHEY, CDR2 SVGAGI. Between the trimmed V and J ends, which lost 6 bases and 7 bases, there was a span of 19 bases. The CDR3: CASSSNPLEYEQYF. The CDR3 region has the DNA TGTGCCAGCAGCTCGAACCCCCTCGAGTATGAGCAGTACTTC.

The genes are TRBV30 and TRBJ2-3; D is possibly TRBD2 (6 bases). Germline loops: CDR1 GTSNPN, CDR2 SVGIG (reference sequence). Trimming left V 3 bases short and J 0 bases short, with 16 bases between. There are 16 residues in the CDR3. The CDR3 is CAWSSGTATSTDTQYF. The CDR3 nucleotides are TGTGCCTGGAGCTCCGGGACTGCCACTAGCACAGATACGCAGTATTTT.

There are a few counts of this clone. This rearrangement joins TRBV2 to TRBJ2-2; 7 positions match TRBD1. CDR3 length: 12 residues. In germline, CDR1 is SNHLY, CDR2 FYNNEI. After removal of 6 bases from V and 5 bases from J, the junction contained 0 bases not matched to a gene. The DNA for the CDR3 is TGTGCCAGCAGACAGGGGACCGGGGAGCTGTTTTTT. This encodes CASRQGTGELFF.

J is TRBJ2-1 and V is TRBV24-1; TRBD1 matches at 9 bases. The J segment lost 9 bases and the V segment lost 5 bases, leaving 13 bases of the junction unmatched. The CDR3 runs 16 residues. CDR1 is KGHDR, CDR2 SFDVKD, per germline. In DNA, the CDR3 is TGTGCCACCAGTGGAATAGAGGGACAGGGTTTTAGTGAGCAGTTCTTC. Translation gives CATSGIEGQGFSEQFF.

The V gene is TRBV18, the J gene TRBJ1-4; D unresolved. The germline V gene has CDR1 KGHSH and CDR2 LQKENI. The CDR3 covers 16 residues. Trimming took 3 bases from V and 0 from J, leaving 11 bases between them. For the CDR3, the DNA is TGTGCCAGCTCACCGAGTCCAGGTGCAACTAATGAAAAACTGTTTTTT. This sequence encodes CASSPSPGATNEKLFF.

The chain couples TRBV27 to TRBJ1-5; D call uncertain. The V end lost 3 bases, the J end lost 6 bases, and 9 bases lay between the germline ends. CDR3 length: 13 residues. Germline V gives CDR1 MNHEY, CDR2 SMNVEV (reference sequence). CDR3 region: CASSFGGSQPQHF. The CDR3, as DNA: TGTGCCAGCAGTTTTGGCGGGAGTCAGCCCCAGCATTTT.

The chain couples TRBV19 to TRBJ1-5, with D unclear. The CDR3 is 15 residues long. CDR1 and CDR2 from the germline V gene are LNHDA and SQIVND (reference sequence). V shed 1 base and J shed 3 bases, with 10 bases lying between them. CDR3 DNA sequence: TGTGCCAGTAGTATAGGTCCACAGAACAATCAGCCCCAGCATTTT. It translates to CASSIGPQNNQPQHF.

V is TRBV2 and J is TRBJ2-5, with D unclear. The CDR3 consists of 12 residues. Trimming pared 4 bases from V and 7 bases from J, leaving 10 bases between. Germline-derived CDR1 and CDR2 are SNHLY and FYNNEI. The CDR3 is CASSVSPMTQYF. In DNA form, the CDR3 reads TGTGCCAGCAGTGTTAGTCCAATGACCCAGTACTTC.

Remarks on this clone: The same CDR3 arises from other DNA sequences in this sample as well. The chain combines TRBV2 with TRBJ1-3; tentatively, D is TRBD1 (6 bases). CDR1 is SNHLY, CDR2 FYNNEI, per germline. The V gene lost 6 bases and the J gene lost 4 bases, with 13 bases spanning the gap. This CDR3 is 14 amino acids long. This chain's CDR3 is CASSERTVGNTIYF. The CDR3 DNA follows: TGTGCCAGCAGCGAACGGACAGTCGGAAACACCATATATTTT.

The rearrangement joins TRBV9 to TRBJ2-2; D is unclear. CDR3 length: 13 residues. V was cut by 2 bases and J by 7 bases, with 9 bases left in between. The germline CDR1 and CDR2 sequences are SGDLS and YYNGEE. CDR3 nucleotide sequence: TGTGCCAGCAGCGTCATCCCGGGCGGGGAGCTGTTTTTT. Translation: CASSVIPGGELFF. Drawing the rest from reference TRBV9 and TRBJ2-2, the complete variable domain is DSGVTQTPKHLITATGQRVTLRCSPRSGDLSVYWYQQSLDQGLQFLIQYYNGEERAKGNILERFSAQQFPDLHSELNLSSLELGDSALYFCASSVIPGGELFFGEGSRLTVL.

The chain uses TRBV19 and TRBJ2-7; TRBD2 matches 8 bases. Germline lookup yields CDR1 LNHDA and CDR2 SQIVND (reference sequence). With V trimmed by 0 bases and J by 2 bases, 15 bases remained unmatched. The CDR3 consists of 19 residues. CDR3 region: CASSIDLSWVSGKAYEQYF. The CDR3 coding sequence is TGTGCCAGTAGTATAGATCTTTCTTGGGTTAGCGGGAAGGCCTACGAGCAGTACTTC.

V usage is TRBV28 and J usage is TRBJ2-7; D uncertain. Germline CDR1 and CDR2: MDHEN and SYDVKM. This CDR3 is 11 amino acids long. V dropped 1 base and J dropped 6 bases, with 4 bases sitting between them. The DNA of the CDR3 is TGTGCCAGCAGTTTATTTAGCGAGCAGTACTTC. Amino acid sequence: CASSLFSEQYF.

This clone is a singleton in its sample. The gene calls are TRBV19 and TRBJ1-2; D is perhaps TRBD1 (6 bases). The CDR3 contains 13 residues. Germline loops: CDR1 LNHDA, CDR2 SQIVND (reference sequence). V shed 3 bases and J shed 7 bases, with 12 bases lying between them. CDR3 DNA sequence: TGTGCCAGTAGTATCGGGGGGGCCGGTGGCTACACCTTC. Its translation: CASSIGGAGGYTF.

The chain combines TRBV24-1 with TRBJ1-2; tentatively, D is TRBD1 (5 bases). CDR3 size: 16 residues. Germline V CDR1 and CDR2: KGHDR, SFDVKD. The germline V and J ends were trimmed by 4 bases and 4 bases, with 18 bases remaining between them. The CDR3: CATSEPRRDGSYGYTF. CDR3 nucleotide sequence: TGTGCCACCAGTGAACCCCGCAGGGATGGGTCCTATGGCTACACCTTC.